This T cell receptor (beta chain) is from a study of blood T cell repertoires in COVID-19. Study summary: T cells, B-cell-depleted T cells, or PBMCs provided the cDNA or gDNA that served as material.

This table comes from immunoSEQ multiplex PCR, and its TCRdb copy is limited to in-frame clones, with some not included. This table holds about 210,000 clones, approximately 80% found once. Germline values: CDR1 SGHRS, CDR2 YFSETQ. The CDR3 loop spans 14 amino acids. V was pared by 5 bases and J by 1 base, with 7 bases between. The source material was peripheral blood. The gene calls are TRBV5-1 and TRBJ1-6; D remains unclear. The sequence was obtained from a man between 60 and 70 years old with acute or convalescent COVID-19. CDR3 nucleotides: TGCGCCAGCAGGGGAGAGTCCTATAATTCACCCCTCCACTTT. Its protein product is CASRGESYNSPLHF.